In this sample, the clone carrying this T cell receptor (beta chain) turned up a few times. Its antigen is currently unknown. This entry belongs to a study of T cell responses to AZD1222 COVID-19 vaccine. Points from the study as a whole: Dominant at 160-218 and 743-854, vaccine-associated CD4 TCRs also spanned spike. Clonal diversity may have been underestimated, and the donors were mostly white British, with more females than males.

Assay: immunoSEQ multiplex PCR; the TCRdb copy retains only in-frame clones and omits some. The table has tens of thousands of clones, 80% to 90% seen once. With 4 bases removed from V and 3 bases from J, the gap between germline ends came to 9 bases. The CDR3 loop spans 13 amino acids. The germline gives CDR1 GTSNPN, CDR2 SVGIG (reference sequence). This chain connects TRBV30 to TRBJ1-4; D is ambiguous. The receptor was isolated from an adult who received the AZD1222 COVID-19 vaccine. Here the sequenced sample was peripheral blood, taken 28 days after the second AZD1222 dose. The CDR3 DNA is TGTGCCTGGAATGGCGTAGCTAATGAAAAACTGTTTTTT. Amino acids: CAWNGVANEKLFF.